These 29 T cell receptor beta chains share one sample of origin, sequenced in a study of T-cell memory formation after mild COVID-19. TCRdb analysed the 5' RACE reads with MiXCR anew, one entry per CDR3 protein. The table records 550,000 to 700,000 distinct CDR3 sequences, over 15% of them present only once. The sample taken for sequencing was PBMCs or a T cell subset sorted from them (not recorded which). These receptor sequences come from an adult woman who had mild COVID-19 (a few samples of this study predate the infection). Cell type and time point are not known.

In this sample, this clonotype turned up a few times. The rearrangement links TRBV5-6 to TRBJ2-7; the D call may be TRBD1 or TRBD2 (5 bases each). Trimming pared 5 bases from V and 7 bases from J, leaving 19 bases between. Germline CDR1 SGHDT, CDR2 YYEEEE. CDR3 size: 14 residues. For the CDR3, the DNA is TGTGCCAGCAGAGACCGAGGGGCCCCCTGGGAGCAGTACTTC. This gives the protein CASRDRGAPWEQYF.

This clonotype was detected only a few times. The CDR3 is CASSLEPGLGQPQHF. The CDR3, as DNA: TGCGCCAGCAGCTTGGAACCTGGCCTCGGTCAGCCCCAGCATTTT. The chain carries TRBV5-1 and TRBJ1-5; no reliable D call. The CDR3 sequence is 15 residues long. Germline V CDR1 and CDR2: SGHRS, YFSETQ. V lost 0 bases and J 6 bases, leaving 13 bases between the germline ends.

This clonotype showed up just a few times. The rearrangement links TRBV29-1 to TRBJ1-3; no reliable D call. The germline gives CDR1 SQVTM, CDR2 ANQGSEA. The V and J ends lost 6 bases and 4 bases respectively, with 16 bases between them. The CDR3 has 14 residues. CDR3 nucleotides: TGCAGCGTGGACCAGACCTTTCAGGGAAACACCATATATTTT. Its protein product is CSVDQTFQGNTIYF.

The rearrangement links TRBV12-3 or TRBV12-4 to TRBJ1-6; D ambiguous. The CDR3 totals 12 residues. Trimming pared 4 bases from V and 9 bases from J, leaving 7 bases between. The CDR3 here is CASSSLGSPLHF. The DNA of the CDR3 is TGTGCCAGCAGTTCGTTAGGTTCACCCCTCCACTTT.

This clonotype appeared a few times. The V call is TRBV7-9, the J call TRBJ2-5, with TRBD1 as a possible D gene (5 bases). The V gene's germline CDR1 is SEHNR and CDR2 FQNEAQ (reference sequence). The CDR3 contains 12 residues. The V gene lost 1 base and the J gene lost 10 bases, with 10 bases spanning the gap. The CDR3 spells CASSLGQGDQYF. DNA for the CDR3: TGTGCCAGCAGCTTAGGTCAGGGCGACCAGTACTTC.

The gene calls are TRBV20-1 and TRBJ2-3, with D possibly being TRBD2 (5 bases). The CDR3 length is 15 residues. Trimming removed 6 bases at V and 0 bases at J, with 16 bases between. From germline, CDR1 is DFQATT and CDR2 SNEGSKA (reference sequence). The CDR3 bases are TGCAGTGCGCTGATACCGGGATACAGCACAGATACGCAGTATTTT. Residues: CSALIPGYSTDTQYF.

The V and J genes are TRBV6-1 and TRBJ2-4; 7 bases are shared with TRBD1. Germline V gene sequence: CDR1 MNHNS, CDR2 SASEGT. The CDR3 sequence is 17 residues long. J was trimmed by 2 bases and V by 3 bases; bases with no gene match: 10. CDR3 region: CASSDRDSSGTKNIQYF. In DNA form, the CDR3 reads TGTGCCAGCAGTGACCGGGACAGTTCTGGGACCAAAAACATTCAGTACTTC.

The chain is built from TRBV29-1 and TRBJ2-7; 8 bases line up with TRBD2. This CDR3 is built from 14 residues. Trimming took 7 bases from V and 5 from J; bases not matched to a gene: 13. Germline V lookup: CDR1 SQVTM, CDR2 ANQGSEA. The CDR3 DNA sequence: TGCAGCGCCGCCGGGGGGGAGGGCCCCAACGAGCAGTACTTC. Its protein is CSAAGGEGPNEQYF.

There are many counts of this clonotype. The rearrangement joins TRBV7-2 to TRBJ2-7; 12 bases are a match to TRBD2. The germline gives CDR1 SGHTA, CDR2 FQGNSA. This CDR3 has 15 amino acids. After removal of 0 bases from V and 6 bases from J, the junction contained 3 bases not matched to a gene. CDR3 DNA: TGTGCCAGCAGCTTAGCCGCTAGCGGGAGGGGCGAGCAGTACTTC. Its protein is CASSLAASGRGEQYF.

This clonotype has more than one count but fewer than ten. The rearrangement joins TRBV5-6 to TRBJ1-2; 9 bases map to TRBD1. The CDR3 covers 14 residues. Germline values: CDR1 SGHDT, CDR2 YYEEEE. J was trimmed by 8 bases and V by 0 bases; bases with no gene match: 5. CDR3 sequence: CASSLVGTGRGYTF. The CDR3 DNA sequence: TGTGCCAGCAGCTTGGTAGGGACAGGGCGCGGCTACACCTTC.

The chain combines TRBV29-1 with TRBJ2-3, with 8 bases aligning to TRBD1. Trimming cost V 7 bases and J 5 bases; bases outside gene matches: 5. The CDR3 length is 12 residues. In germline, CDR1 is SQVTM, CDR2 ANQGSEA. The CDR3 coding sequence is TGCAGCGCGGACAGGGAGAGAGATACGCAGTATTTT. Amino acid sequence: CSADRERDTQYF.

The table lists this clonotype with many counts. DNA for the CDR3: TGCGCCAGCAGCCAAGGCAGGGTACGGTACGAGCAGTACTTC. Its translation is CASSQGRVRYEQYF. The gene calls are TRBV4-3 and TRBJ2-7; tentatively, D is TRBD1 (5 bases). The CDR3 loop spans 14 amino acids. From germline, CDR1 is LGHNA and CDR2 YSLEER. V was shortened by 1 base and J by 4 bases, with 11 bases between the two germline ends.

This clonotype was seen only a few times. The V gene is TRBV7-9, the J gene TRBJ1-5; D might be TRBD1 (5 bases). The CDR3 is 15 residues long. V gave up 5 bases and J gave up 4 bases, with 15 bases separating them. Per germline, CDR1 SEHNR and CDR2 FQNEAQ (reference sequence). The CDR3 protein is CASSPIGGSNQPQHF. The CDR3 bases are TGTGCCAGCAGCCCCATCGGGGGTTCGAATCAGCCCCAGCATTTT.

A few counts support this clonotype. The chain recombines TRBV19 with TRBJ1-5, with D unclear. Deletions cut 4 bases from V and 6 bases from J, with 7 bases between. This CDR3 spans 12 amino acids. Germline CDR1 is LNHDA and CDR2 is SQIVND (reference sequence). The CDR3 bases are TGTGCCAGTAGTAGTCGGTTTCAGCCCCAGCATTTT. It encodes CASSSRFQPQHF.

Note on this clonotype: This could be a read error, since a much larger clone is one nucleotide away. The chain has TRBV7-8 and TRBJ1-2; 8 bases are a match to TRBD1. Looked up from germline, CDR1 is SGHVS and CDR2 is FQNEAQ. The CDR3 has 13 amino acids. V lost 5 bases and J lost 4; bases outside the gene matches: 3. The CDR3: CASSQDRVYGYTF. DNA for the CDR3: TGTGCCAGCAGCCAGGACAGGGTCTATGGCTACACCTTC.

This clonotype was counted between two and nine times. V usage is TRBV20-1 and J usage is TRBJ2-7; 7 bases fit TRBD2. From germline, CDR1 is DFQATT and CDR2 SNEGSKA (reference sequence). This CDR3 contains 14 residues. The V gene end was trimmed by 0 bases and the J gene end by 2 bases; junction bases not matched to a gene: 4. Written as DNA, the CDR3 is TGCAGTGCTAGAGAAGCTAGCGGACCCTACGAGCAGTACTTC. This encodes CSAREASGPYEQYF.

This chain connects TRBV2 to TRBJ2-6, with D perhaps given as TRBD1 or TRBD2 (5 bases each). CDR1 and CDR2 (germline): SNHLY, FYNNEI. The CDR3 extends over 17 amino acids. V dropped 2 bases and J dropped 1 base, with 12 bases sitting between them. The CDR3 region is CASSELGPSSGANVLTF. CDR3 bases: TGTGCCAGCAGTGAACTGGGACCCTCGTCTGGGGCCAACGTCCTGACTTTC.

The chain links TRBV19 to TRBJ1-5, with D possibly being TRBD1 (6 bases). With 3 bases removed from V and 7 bases from J, the gap between germline ends came to 13 bases. The CDR3 is 14 residues long. Germline V gene lookup returns CDR1 LNHDA and CDR2 SQIVND (reference sequence). This chain's CDR3 is CASSISRGYQPQHF. The CDR3 DNA reads as TGTGCCAGTAGTATCTCCAGGGGATACCAGCCCCAGCATTTT.

This clonotype was observed a handful of times. The V call is TRBV10-3, the J call TRBJ1-5, with 9 nucleotides matching TRBD1. CDR3 length: 15 amino acids. CDR1 and CDR2 from the germline V gene are ENHRY and SYGVKD. Trimming cost V 5 bases and J 2 bases; bases outside gene matches: 4. This CDR3 is CAISQTGGGNQPQHF. The CDR3 region has the DNA TGTGCCATCAGTCAGACAGGGGGAGGCAATCAGCCCCAGCATTTT.

A few counts support this clonotype. One end of the junction varies from germline; a read error may be responsible. V usage is TRBV7-7 and J usage is TRBJ2-2; D remains ambiguous. The germline V gene has CDR1 SSHAT and CDR2 FNYEAQ (reference sequence). The CDR3 has 15 residues. Here the CDR3 DNA reads TGTGCTAGCAGCTTAGGGTCAGATGGGACCGGGGAGCTGTTTTTT. Translated, it gives CASSLGSDGTGELFF.

The chain carries TRBV24-1 and TRBJ2-7, with D possibly TRBD2 on 5 matching bases. The CDR3 runs 11 residues. The germline V gene encodes CDR1 KGHDR and CDR2 SFDVKD. With 4 bases removed from V and 7 bases from J, the gap between germline ends came to 7 bases. CDR3 in DNA: TGTGCCACCAGTGAGGCGGGTGAGCAGTACTTC. It codes for CATSEAGEQYF.

The CDR3: CASSEVTYEQYF. The CDR3 region has the DNA TGTGCCAGCAGTGAGGTAACCTACGAGCAGTACTTC. The chain uses TRBV2 and TRBJ2-7; D ambiguous. Germline CDR1 is SNHLY and CDR2 is FYNNEI. The V gene lost 3 bases and the J gene lost 2 bases, with 5 bases spanning the gap. The CDR3 loop spans 12 amino acids.

The chain is built from TRBV3-1 and TRBJ2-6; D gene ambiguous. In germline, CDR1 is LGHDT, CDR2 YNNKEL (reference sequence). V lost 4 bases and J 0 bases, leaving 10 bases between the germline ends. CDR3 length: 16 residues. The CDR3, as DNA: TGTGCCAGCAGCCCGACCGCCACCTCTGGGGCCAACGTCCTGACTTTC. It encodes CASSPTATSGANVLTF.

The rearrangement uses TRBV29-1 and TRBJ2-3, with TRBD1 identical over 7 bases. Looked up from germline, CDR1 is SQVTM and CDR2 is ANQGSEA. This CDR3 contains 14 residues. V gave up 4 bases and J gave up 2 bases; unmatched junction bases: 6. The CDR3 bases are TGCAGCGTTGTAGACAGGGCCCTCACAGATACGCAGTATTTT. Amino acids: CSVVDRALTDTQYF.

The chain recombines TRBV24-1 with TRBJ2-1, with D possibly matching TRBD1 (6 bases). The germline V gene encodes CDR1 KGHDR and CDR2 SFDVKD. CDR3 length equals 14 residues. Deletions cut 2 bases from V and 9 bases from J, with 13 bases between. The CDR3 DNA reads as TGTGCCACCAGTGATTACAGGGAGTTGAGTGAGCAGTTCTTC. Its translation is CATSDYRELSEQFF.

The J gene is TRBJ2-7, the V gene TRBV5-4; weak D call: TRBD2 (5 bases). CDR3 size: 13 residues. Germline CDR1 is SGHNT and CDR2 is YYREEE (reference sequence). The V and J ends lost 4 bases and 5 bases respectively, with 13 bases between them. For the CDR3, the DNA is TGTGCCAGCAGCGGACGGGGTCGCGACGAGCAGTACTTC. It specifies CASSGRGRDEQYF.

The chain links TRBV6-5 to TRBJ1-2; the match to TRBD1 covers 7 bases. The germline gives CDR1 MNHEY, CDR2 SVGAGI. The CDR3 totals 13 residues. J was trimmed by 8 bases and V by 0 bases; bases with no gene match: 3. The CDR3 loop is CASSYSTGVGYTF. The CDR3, as DNA: TGTGCCAGCAGTTACTCAACAGGGGTCGGCTACACCTTC.

In its sample, this clonotype was seen once. The V and J genes are TRBV2 and TRBJ2-6; TRBD2 agrees at 9 bases. Germline V lookup: CDR1 SNHLY, CDR2 FYNNEI. CDR3 length: 18 residues. The V segment lost 6 bases and the J segment 4 bases; nucleotides outside the gene matches: 13. In DNA form, the CDR3 reads TGTGCCAGCAGAACGTTATCGAGCGGGGGGCAAGGGGCCAACGTCCTGACTTTC. The encoded protein is CASRTLSSGGQGANVLTF.

This clonotype was detected a few times. The chain couples TRBV5-1 to TRBJ2-7; possibly TRBD1 for D (8 bases). The CDR3 has 14 amino acids. The germline CDR1 and CDR2 sequences are SGHRS and YFSETQ. V was shortened by 4 bases and J by 7 bases, with 18 bases between the two germline ends. CDR3: CASSLTTGEGEQYF. The CDR3 coding sequence is TGCGCCAGCAGCCTCACGACAGGGGAGGGGGAGCAGTACTTC. The whole variable domain, remainder taken from reference TRBV5-1 and TRBJ2-7, is KAGVTQTPRYLIKTRGQQVTLSCSPISGHRSVSWYQQTPGQGLQFLFEYFSETQRNKGNFPGRFSGRQFSNSRSEMNVSTLELGDSALYLCASSLTTGEGEQYFGPGTRLTVT.